The 18 T cell receptor beta chains reported below all come from one sample, sequenced in a study of blood T cell repertoires in COVID-19. Profiling relied on immunoSEQ multiplex PCR, and the TCRdb table lists in-frame clones only, not all of them. The profile shows 150,000 to 200,000 clones, 86% of them singletons. Sequencing input: peripheral blood. These receptors were obtained from a man between 65 and 80 years old with acute or convalescent COVID-19.

The V call is TRBV5-1, the J call TRBJ1-5; TRBD1 agrees at 8 bases. V trimming: 0 bases; J trimming: 7 bases; junction bases outside the gene matches: 3. The CDR3 sequence is 14 residues long. Germline CDR1 is SGHRS and CDR2 is YFSETQ. The CDR3: CASSLAGGAQPQHF. The CDR3 DNA is TGCGCCAGCAGCTTGGCAGGGGGCGCCCAGCCCCAGCATTTT.

V and J are TRBV7-9 and TRBJ1-2; 7 positions match TRBD1. With V trimmed by 3 bases and J by 7 bases, 8 bases remained unmatched. The V gene's germline CDR1 is SEHNR and CDR2 FQNEAQ (reference sequence). This CDR3 contains 14 residues. CDR3 DNA sequence: TGTGCCAGCAGCTTCGGGGCAGGGGGTGGTGGCTACACCTTC. Amino acid sequence: CASSFGAGGGGYTF.

The chain links TRBV28 to TRBJ1-2, with D tentatively TRBD1 (5 bases). The germline V gene has CDR1 MDHEN and CDR2 SYDVKM. V lost 1 base, J lost 6 bases, and 9 bases lay in between. The CDR3 contains 13 residues. The CDR3 bases are TGTGCCAGCAGTTTATTAGCAGGGAATGGCTACACCTTC. Residues: CASSLLAGNGYTF.

The chain recombines TRBV19 with TRBJ1-2; TRBD1 might be the D (5 bases). Trimming cost V 8 bases and J 0 bases, with 10 bases left between them. The CDR3 loop spans 13 amino acids. From germline, CDR1 is LNHDA and CDR2 SQIVND (reference sequence). The CDR3, as DNA: TGTGCCAGTGCCAGGGACTCTAACTATGGCTACACCTTC. Protein sequence: CASARDSNYGYTF.

This chain joins TRBV6-2 or TRBV6-3 and TRBJ1-1; D not certain. The germline V and J ends were trimmed by 1 base and 1 base, with 7 bases remaining between them. Per the germline V gene, CDR1 is MNHEY and CDR2 is SVGEGT. CDR3 length: 14 amino acids. This chain's CDR3 is CASSYWRENTEAFF. For the CDR3, the DNA is TGTGCCAGCAGTTACTGGAGGGAGAACACTGAAGCTTTCTTT.

V and J are TRBV7-8 and TRBJ1-2, with 9 nucleotides matching TRBD1. Germline CDR1 and CDR2: SGHVS and FQNEAQ. The CDR3 has 12 residues. Trimming took 8 bases from V and 3 from J; bases not matched to a gene: 1. The CDR3, as DNA: TGTGCCAGCGGGACAGGGCACTATGGCTACACCTTC. Protein product: CASGTGHYGYTF.

The chain carries TRBV7-9 and TRBJ2-7; 9 nucleotides match TRBD2. This CDR3 spans 13 amino acids. Germline assignment: CDR1 SEHNR and CDR2 FQNEAQ (reference sequence). The V gene end was trimmed by 3 bases and the J gene end by 4 bases; junction bases not matched to a gene: 1. The CDR3 nucleotides read TGTGCCAGCAGCTTTAGCGGGAGTTACGAGCAGTACTTC. Residues: CASSFSGSYEQYF.

This clone has a single count. V is TRBV3-1 (or the pseudogene TRBV3-2) and J is TRBJ1-4; D is unclear. V lost 8 bases and J 0 bases, leaving 7 bases between the germline ends. This CDR3 is 13 amino acids long. The V gene's germline CDR1 is LGHDT and CDR2 YNNKEL (reference sequence). In DNA form, the CDR3 reads TGTGCCAGCCAGCGTTCAACTAATGAAAAACTGTTTTTT. Its translation is CASQRSTNEKLFF.

This chain connects TRBV5-6 to TRBJ2-1, with D hard to call. V was trimmed by 3 bases and J by 8 bases, leaving 15 bases between them. The CDR3 extends over 14 amino acids. Looked up from germline, CDR1 is SGHDT and CDR2 is YYEEEE. The CDR3 DNA follows: TGTGCCAGCAGCTCCCCGGGTGATTGGTATGAGCAGTTCTTC. This codes for CASSSPGDWYEQFF.

The rearrangement links TRBV4-1 to TRBJ2-5; D gene ambiguous. CDR3 length: 13 amino acids. CDR1 and CDR2 from the germline V gene are MGHRA and YSYEKL. V lost 1 base to trimming and J lost 5 bases, with 8 bases between them. CDR3 DNA: TGCGCCAGCAGCCAAGTTGAGGTTGAGACCCAGTACTTC. Its protein is CASSQVEVETQYF.

V and J are TRBV10-2 and TRBJ2-4; 11 bases fit TRBD2. There are 16 residues in the CDR3. The V gene end was trimmed by 3 bases and the J gene end by 5 bases; junction bases not matched to a gene: 6. Looked up from germline, CDR1 is WSHSY and CDR2 is SAAADI. CDR3 region: CASSEGVAGGQNIQYF. The DNA for the CDR3 is TGCGCCAGCAGTGAAGGAGTAGCGGGGGGGCAAAACATTCAGTACTTC.

The chain links TRBV2 to TRBJ1-6, with D hard to call. This CDR3 has 15 amino acids. Trimming left V 2 bases short and J 0 bases short, with 5 bases between. Germline CDR1 is SNHLY and CDR2 is FYNNEI. CDR3 nucleotide sequence: TGTGCCAGCAGTGAAAGGAGCTCCTATAATTCACCCCTCCACTTT. It encodes CASSERSSYNSPLHF. The variable domain in full, with the rest retrieved from reference TRBV2 and TRBJ1-6, is EPEVTQTPSHQVTQMGQEVILRCVPISNHLYFYWYRQILGQKVEFLVSFYNNEISEKSEIFDDQFSVERPDGSNFTLKIRSTKLEDSAMYFCASSERSSYNSPLHFGNGTRLTVT.

The table lists this clone with a count of one. DNA for the CDR3: TGTGCCAGCAGCTTCGCGGGACTAGCGGGGGAGACCCAGTACTTC. Protein product: CASSFAGLAGETQYF. The rearrangement links TRBV7-3 to TRBJ2-5, with 13 bases matching TRBD2. V trimming: 3 bases; J trimming: 5 bases; junction bases outside the gene matches: 3. Per germline, CDR1 SGHTA and CDR2 FQGTGA. The CDR3 is 15 residues long.

This sequence joins TRBV18 and TRBJ1-5; D might be TRBD1 (6 bases). V lost 6 bases to trimming and J lost 2 bases, with 8 bases between them. The CDR3 has 13 residues. Germline V gives CDR1 KGHSH, CDR2 LQKENI. CDR3 bases: TGTGCCAGCTCCTGGACAGGCAATCAGCCCCAGCATTTT. As protein: CASSWTGNQPQHF.

This chain links TRBV5-1 with TRBJ1-2; perhaps TRBD1 as D (5 bases). Germline CDR1 SGHRS, CDR2 YFSETQ. The CDR3 totals 14 residues. The germline V and J ends were trimmed by 3 bases and 6 bases, with 15 bases remaining between them. Written as DNA, the CDR3 is TGCGCCAGCAGCTCCACTACAGGAAATAATGGCTACACCTTC. As protein: CASSSTTGNNGYTF.

The chain employs TRBV27 and TRBJ2-7; weak D call: TRBD1 (7 bases). The germline V gene encodes CDR1 MNHEY and CDR2 SMNVEV (reference sequence). With 3 bases removed from V and 2 bases from J, the gap between germline ends came to 11 bases. The CDR3 extends over 14 amino acids. In DNA form, the CDR3 reads TGTGCCAGCAGTTTCCAGGGGGGACCCTACGAGCAGTACTTC. Protein: CASSFQGGPYEQYF.

This chain joins TRBV6-5 and TRBJ2-1, with 9 bases that match TRBD1. J gave up 10 bases and V 5 bases, and 6 bases lay outside the gene matches. Germline V gene data show CDR1 as MNHEY and CDR2 as SVGAGI. The CDR3 length is 13 residues. The CDR3 coding sequence is TGTGCCAGCAGTCGACAGGGGGTTGGGGAGCAGTTCTTC. It specifies CASSRQGVGEQFF.

The rearrangement links TRBV4-3 to TRBJ2-7; 9 nucleotides line up with TRBD1. Germline CDR1 LGHNA, CDR2 YSLEER. The CDR3 is 14 residues long. V lost 6 bases, J lost 7 bases, and 10 bases stayed unmatched. The CDR3 reads CASRSGTGSGEQYF. CDR3 bases: TGCGCCAGCAGGTCCGGGACAGGGTCGGGGGAGCAGTACTTC.